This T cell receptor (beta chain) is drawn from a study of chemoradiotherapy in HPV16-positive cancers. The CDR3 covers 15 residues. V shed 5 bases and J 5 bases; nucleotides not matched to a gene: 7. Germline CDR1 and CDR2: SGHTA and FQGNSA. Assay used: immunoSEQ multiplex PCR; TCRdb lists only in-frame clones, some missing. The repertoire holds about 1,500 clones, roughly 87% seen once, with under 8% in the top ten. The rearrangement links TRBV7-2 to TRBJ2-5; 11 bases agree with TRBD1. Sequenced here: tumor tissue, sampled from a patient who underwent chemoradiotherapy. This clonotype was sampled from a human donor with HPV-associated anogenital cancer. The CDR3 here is CASSPGGDRGETQYF. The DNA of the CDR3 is TGTGCCAGCAGCCCGGGGGGGGACAGGGGGGAGACCCAGTACTTC.